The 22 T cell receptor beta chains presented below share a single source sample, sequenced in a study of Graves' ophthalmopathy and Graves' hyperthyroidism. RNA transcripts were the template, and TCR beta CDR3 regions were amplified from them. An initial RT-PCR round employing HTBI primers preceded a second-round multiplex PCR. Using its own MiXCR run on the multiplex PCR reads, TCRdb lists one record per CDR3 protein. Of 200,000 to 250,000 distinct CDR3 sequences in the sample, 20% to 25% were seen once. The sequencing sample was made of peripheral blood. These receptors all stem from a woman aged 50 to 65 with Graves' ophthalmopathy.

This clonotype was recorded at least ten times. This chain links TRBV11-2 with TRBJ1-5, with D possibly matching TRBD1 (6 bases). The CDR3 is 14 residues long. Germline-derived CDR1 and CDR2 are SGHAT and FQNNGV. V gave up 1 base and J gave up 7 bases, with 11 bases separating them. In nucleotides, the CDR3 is TGTGCCAGCAGCTTAGTATCAGGGGAGCAGCCCCAGCATTTT. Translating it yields CASSLVSGEQPQHF.

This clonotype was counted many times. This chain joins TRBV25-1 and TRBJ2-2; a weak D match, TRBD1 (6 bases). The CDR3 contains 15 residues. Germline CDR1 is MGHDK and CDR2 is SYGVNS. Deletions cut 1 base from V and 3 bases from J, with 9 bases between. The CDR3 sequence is CASSESGHYTGELFF. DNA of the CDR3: TGTGCCAGCAGTGAATCGGGACACTACACCGGGGAGCTGTTTTTT.

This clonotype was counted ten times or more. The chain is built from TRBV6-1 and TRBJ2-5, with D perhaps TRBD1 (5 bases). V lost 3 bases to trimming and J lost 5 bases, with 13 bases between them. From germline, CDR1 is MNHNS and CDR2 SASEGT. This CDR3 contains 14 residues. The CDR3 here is CASSEVAGLETQYF. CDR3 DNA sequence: TGTGCCAGCAGTGAGGTCGCAGGGCTGGAGACCCAGTACTTC.

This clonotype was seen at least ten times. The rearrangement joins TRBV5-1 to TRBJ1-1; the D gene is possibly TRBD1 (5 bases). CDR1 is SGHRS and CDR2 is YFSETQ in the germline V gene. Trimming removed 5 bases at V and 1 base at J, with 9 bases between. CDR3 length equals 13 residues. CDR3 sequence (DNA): TGCGCCAGCAGGCCCGGGGGGAACACTGAAGCTTTCTTT. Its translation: CASRPGGNTEAFF.

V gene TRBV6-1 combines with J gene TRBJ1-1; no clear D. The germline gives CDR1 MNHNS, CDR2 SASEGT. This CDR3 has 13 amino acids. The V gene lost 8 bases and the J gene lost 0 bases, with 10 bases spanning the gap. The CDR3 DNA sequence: TGTGCCAGCCAGCACAACATGAACACTGAAGCTTTCTTT. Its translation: CASQHNMNTEAFF.

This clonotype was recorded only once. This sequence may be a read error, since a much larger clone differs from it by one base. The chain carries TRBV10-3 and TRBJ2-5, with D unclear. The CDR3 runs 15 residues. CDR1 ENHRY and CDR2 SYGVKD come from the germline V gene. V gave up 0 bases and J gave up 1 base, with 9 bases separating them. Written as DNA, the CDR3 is TGTGCCATCAGTGAGTCGCTACAAATCCAAGAGACCCAGTACTTC. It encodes CAISESLQIQETQYF.

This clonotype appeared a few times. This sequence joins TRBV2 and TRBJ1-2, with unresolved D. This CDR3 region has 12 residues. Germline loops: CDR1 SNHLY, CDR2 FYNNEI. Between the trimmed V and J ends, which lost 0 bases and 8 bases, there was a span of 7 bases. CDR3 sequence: CASSEALRGYTF. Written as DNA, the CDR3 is TGTGCCAGCAGTGAAGCGCTTAGGGGCTACACCTTC.

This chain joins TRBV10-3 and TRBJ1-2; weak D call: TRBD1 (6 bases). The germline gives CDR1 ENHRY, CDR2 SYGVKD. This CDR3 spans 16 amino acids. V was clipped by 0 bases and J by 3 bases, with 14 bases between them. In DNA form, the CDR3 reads TGTGCCATCAGTGAGTCCGTGGGGGGGCGCGACTATGGCTACACCTTC. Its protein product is CAISESVGGRDYGYTF.

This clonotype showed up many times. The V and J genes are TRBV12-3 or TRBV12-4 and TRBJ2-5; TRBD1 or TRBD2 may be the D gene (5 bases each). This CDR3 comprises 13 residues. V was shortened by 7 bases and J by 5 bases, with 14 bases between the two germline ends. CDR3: CASTRDPGETQYF. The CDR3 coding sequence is TGTGCCAGCACCAGGGACCCTGGGGAGACCCAGTACTTC.

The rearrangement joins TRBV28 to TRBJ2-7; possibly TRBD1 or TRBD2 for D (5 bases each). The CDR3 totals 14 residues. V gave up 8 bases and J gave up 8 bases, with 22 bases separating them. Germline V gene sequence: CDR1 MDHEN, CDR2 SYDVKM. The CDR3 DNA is TGTGCCAGCCGGGAACTCGGGACGGCTACGAAGCAGTACTTC. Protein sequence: CASRELGTATKQYF. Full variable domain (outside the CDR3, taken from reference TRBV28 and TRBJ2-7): DVKVTQSSRYLVKRTGEKVFLECVQDMDHENMFWYRQDPGLGLRLIYFSYDVKMKEKGDIPEGYSVSREKKERFSLILESASTNQTSMYLCASRELGTATKQYFGPGTRLTVT.

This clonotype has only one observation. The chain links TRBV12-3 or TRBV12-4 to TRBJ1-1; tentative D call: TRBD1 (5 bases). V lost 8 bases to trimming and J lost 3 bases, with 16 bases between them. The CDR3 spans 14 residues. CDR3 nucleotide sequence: TGTGCCAGCGTTACCGGGGCCGAGGACACTGAAGCTTTCTTT. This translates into CASVTGAEDTEAFF.

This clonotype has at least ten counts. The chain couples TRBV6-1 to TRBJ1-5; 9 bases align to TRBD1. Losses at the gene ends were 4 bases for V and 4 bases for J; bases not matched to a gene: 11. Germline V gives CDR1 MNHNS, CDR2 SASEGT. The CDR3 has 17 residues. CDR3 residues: CASSVTSAGTGNQPQHF. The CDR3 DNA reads TGTGCCAGCAGTGTCACTTCAGCCGGGACAGGGAATCAGCCCCAGCATTTT.

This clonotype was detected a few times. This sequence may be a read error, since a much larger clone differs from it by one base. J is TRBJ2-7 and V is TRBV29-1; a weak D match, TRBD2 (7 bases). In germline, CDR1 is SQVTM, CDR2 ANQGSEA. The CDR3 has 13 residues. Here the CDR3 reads CSVERTSRGERYF. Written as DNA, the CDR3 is TGCAGCGTTGAAAGGACTAGTAGGGGGGAGCGGTACTTC.

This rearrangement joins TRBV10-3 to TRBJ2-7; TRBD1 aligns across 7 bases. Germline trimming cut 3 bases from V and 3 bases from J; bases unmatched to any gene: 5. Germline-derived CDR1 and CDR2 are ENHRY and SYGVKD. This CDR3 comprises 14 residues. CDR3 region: CAISERQGDYEQYF. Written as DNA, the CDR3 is TGTGCCATCAGTGAAAGGCAGGGGGACTACGAGCAGTACTTC.

For the CDR3, the DNA is TGCGCCAGCAGCTGGTCGGGCGAGACGGGCTACACCTTC. Translating gives CASSWSGETGYTF. The chain recombines TRBV5-1 with TRBJ1-2; no definite D call. CDR1 is SGHRS, CDR2 YFSETQ, per germline. The CDR3 length is 13 residues. Trimming stripped 3 bases from V and 8 bases from J, with 14 bases between.

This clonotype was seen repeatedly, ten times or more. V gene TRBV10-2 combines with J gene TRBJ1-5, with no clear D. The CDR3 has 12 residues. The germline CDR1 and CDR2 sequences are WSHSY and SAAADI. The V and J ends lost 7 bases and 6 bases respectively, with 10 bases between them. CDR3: CASKQGPQPQHF. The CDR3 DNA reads TGCGCCAGCAAACAAGGTCCTCAGCCCCAGCATTTT.

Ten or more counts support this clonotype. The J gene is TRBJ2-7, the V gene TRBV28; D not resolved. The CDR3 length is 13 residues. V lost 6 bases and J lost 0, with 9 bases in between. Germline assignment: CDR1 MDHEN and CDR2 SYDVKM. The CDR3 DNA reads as TGTGCCAGCAGGCGGTCACGCTCCTACGAGCAGTACTTC. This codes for CASRRSRSYEQYF. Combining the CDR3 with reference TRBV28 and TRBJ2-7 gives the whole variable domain DVKVTQSSRYLVKRTGEKVFLECVQDMDHENMFWYRQDPGLGLRLIYFSYDVKMKEKGDIPEGYSVSREKKERFSLILESASTNQTSMYLCASRRSRSYEQYFGPGTRLTVT.

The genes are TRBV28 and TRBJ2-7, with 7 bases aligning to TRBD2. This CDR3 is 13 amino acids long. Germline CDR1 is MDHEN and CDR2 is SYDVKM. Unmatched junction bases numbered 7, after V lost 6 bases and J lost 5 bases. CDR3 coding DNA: TGTGCCAGCAGACCCTTAACTAGCGACGAGCAGTACTTC. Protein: CASRPLTSDEQYF.

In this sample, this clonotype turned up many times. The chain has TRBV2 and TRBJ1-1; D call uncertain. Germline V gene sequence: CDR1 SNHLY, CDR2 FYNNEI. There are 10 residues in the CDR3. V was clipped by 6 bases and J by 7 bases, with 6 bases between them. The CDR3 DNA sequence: TGTGCCAGCAGGGGCGGTGAAGCTTTCTTT. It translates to CASRGGEAFF.

CDR3 sequence reads: CASSQVRQGAVQYF. Written as DNA, the CDR3 is TGTGCCAGCAGCCAAGTTCGACAGGGAGCCGTGCAGTACTTC. This chain connects TRBV3-1 to TRBJ2-7; 7 nucleotides match TRBD1. V lost 1 base to trimming and J lost 9 bases; unmatched junction nucleotides: 9. This CDR3 region has 14 residues. The V gene's germline CDR1 is LGHDT and CDR2 YNNKEL (reference sequence).

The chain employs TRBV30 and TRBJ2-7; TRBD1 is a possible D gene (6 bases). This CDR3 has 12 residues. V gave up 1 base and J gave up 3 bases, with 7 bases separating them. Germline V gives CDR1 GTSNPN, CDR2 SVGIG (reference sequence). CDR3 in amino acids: CAWSGQDYEQYF. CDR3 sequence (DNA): TGTGCCTGGAGTGGACAGGACTACGAGCAGTACTTC. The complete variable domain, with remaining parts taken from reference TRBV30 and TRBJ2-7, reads SQTIHQWPATLVQPVGSPLSLECTVEGTSNPNLYWYRQAAGRGLQLLFYSVGIGQISSEVPQNLSASRPQDRQFILSSKKLLLSDSGFYLCAWSGQDYEQYFGPGTRLTVT.

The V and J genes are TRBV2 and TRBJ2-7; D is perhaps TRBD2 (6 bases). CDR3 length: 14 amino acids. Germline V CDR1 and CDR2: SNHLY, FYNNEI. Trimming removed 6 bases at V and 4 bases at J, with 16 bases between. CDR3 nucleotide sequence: TGTGCCAGCAGGACACGGGAGACCTCTTACGAGCAGTACTTC. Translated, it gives CASRTRETSYEQYF.